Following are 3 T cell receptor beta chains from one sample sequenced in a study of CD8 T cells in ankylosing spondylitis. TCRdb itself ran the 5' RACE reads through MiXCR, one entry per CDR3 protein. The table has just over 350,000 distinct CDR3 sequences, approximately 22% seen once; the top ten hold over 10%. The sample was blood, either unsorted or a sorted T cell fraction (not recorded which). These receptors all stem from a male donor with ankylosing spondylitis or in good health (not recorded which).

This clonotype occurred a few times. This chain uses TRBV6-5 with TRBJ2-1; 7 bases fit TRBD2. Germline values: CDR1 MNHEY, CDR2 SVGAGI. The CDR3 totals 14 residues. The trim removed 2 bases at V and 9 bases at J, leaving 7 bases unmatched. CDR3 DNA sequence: TGTGCCAGCAGTTACGGGCTAGCGGTAGGTGAGCAGTTCTTC. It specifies CASSYGLAVGEQFF.

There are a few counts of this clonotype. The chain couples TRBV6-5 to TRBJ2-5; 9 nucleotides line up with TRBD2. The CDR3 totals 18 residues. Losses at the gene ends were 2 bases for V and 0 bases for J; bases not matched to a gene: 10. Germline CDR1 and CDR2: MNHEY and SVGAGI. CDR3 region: CASSYAFAASGDQETQYF. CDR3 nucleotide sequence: TGTGCCAGCAGTTACGCATTCGCGGCTAGCGGGGACCAAGAGACCCAGTACTTC.

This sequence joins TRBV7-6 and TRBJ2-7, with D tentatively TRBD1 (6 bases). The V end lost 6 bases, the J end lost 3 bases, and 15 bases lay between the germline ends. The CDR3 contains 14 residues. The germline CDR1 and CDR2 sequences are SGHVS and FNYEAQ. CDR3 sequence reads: CASSTLRDNYEQYF. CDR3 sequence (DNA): TGTGCCAGCAGTACCCTCCGGGACAACTACGAGCAGTACTTC.